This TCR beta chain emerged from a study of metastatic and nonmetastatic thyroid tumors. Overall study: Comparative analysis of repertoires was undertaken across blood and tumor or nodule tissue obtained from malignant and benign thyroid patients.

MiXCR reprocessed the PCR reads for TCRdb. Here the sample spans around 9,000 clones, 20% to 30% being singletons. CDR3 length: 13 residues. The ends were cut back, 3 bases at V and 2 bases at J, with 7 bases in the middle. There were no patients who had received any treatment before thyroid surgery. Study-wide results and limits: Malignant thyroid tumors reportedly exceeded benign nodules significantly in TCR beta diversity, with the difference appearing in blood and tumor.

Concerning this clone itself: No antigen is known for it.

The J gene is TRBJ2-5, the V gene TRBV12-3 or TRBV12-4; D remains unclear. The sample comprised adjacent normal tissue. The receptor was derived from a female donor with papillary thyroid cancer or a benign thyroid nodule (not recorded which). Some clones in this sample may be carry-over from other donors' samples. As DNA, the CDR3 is TGTGCCAGCAGTTTTAAGGGACAAGAGACCCAGTACTTC. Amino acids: CASSFKGQETQYF.